This TCR beta chain was sequenced during a study of cytomegalovirus exposure and HLA in healthy donors (dated by TCRdb to about 2017). At the level of the whole study: In an earlier analysis of under 750 of the donors, less than 350 Gb of sequence data and roughly 100 million unique TCR beta sequences from 150 million to 200 million T cells were reported. All discovery cohort repertoires had been generated using a single sequencing platform. Using immunosequencing, the study profiled T cell repertoires from 500 to 800 subjects and related those repertoires to cytomegalovirus serostatus. High-throughput TCR immunosequencing, statistical association of individual TCRs with disease status, and machine learning were combined to predict cytomegalovirus infection status. Along with the approximately 700-subject first cohort, a separate validation cohort of around 110 different subjects was used. Because of strong linkage in the cohort, roughly five DR-DQ haplotypes were treated as single units for association and clustering. A later genetic analysis used genome-wide SNP genotypes for about 60% of the roughly 670 donors, treating that subset as a discovery cohort. Donor age, sex, ethnicity and CMV serostatus were compiled alongside the repertoire data. In an earlier analysis of 587 of the donors, high-throughput TCR beta sequencing was used to judge whether each TCR beta V gene segment behaved as functional or pseudogenic. The aim of the study was to test whether cataloging public T cell receptors could identify signatures of past pathogen exposure. The genetic ancestry cluster associated with self-reported Caucasian donors included over 80% of the roughly 400 genotyped donors. In the later analysis, no new phenotypic data were used to find candidate immune exposures; instead, reliance was placed on TCR beta sequences and their occurrence across donors. Class I and class II HLA loci were covered by the typing at four-digit resolution. Typing coverage differed by locus: A, B, C, DRB1 and DQB1 were typed in roughly 620-630 donors, DQA1 in 522, DPA1 in 600 to 610, and DPB1 in 450 to 480. To study patterns of TCR occurrence, a later analysis re-analyzed previously published TCR beta repertoires from 666 donors and added high-resolution HLA genotyping. Among around 400 genotyped donors of the cohort, an average of around 240,000 unique TCR beta nucleotide sequences were sequenced per donor, roughly 20% of them non-productive. An early release that covered approximately 600 HLA-typed donors contained approximately 320 gigabases of sequencing data and some 87 million unique TCR sequences.

Library method: the immunoSEQ multiplex PCR assay. For the multiplex PCR, a mixture combining 60 forward primers for TCR Vbeta segments and 13 reverse primers for TCR Jbeta segments was used. Amplification of the CDR3 region of rearranged TCR beta genes was performed with a multiplex PCR assay on genomic DNA. The Illumina HiSeq System was used to sequence the amplified TCR beta libraries as 87-base-pair reads. In the paper's pipeline: A later analysis tallied tens of millions of unique TCR beta chains across the 666 repertoires, and around 10 million of those chains were shared by two or more donors. Raw reads were error-corrected and collapsed into unique sequences by a nearest-neighbor algorithm in which closely related sequences were merged to remove PCR and sequencing errors. Alignment of CDR3 sequences to IMGT reference sequences was used to assign V, D and J gene segments. Each retained sequence needed at least a six-nucleotide match to both a V gene segment and a J gene segment. Rearrangements were classified as productive when the CDR3 lacked stop codons and remained in frame with V and J, and all other rearrangements were classified as non-productive. CDR3 was defined by IMGT convention, running from the second conserved V-encoded cysteine to the conserved J-encoded phenylalanine. Sequences without an unambiguous match to a single V gene segment were excluded from the earlier analysis of a few hundred of the donors. An earlier analysis of 587 of the donors called V segments functional above 56.7% productive rearrangements and segregating when the between-donor standard deviation exceeded 5%. A statistical classification framework was developed to diagnose cytomegalovirus status using the catalog of TCR beta chain sequences. V and J gene assignment, in a later analysis, came from comparing TCR nucleotide sequences with IMGT/GENE-DB human TR gene sequences. In a later analysis, CDR3 sequences and most-parsimonious VDJ recombination scenarios were assigned using the TCRdist pipeline. In a later analysis, each TCR beta chain was defined by its CDR3 amino acid sequence together with its V-gene family, and reads without a unique V-gene family were excluded. To address suspected cross-contamination and a sequencing artifact, a later analysis removed approximately 590 highly shared, low-generation-probability nucleotide sequences. In a later analysis, a clonal expansion index was calculated for each public chain from normalized within-repertoire ranks of inferred template counts. Generation probabilities in a later analysis came from a VDJ recombination model fitted to out-of-frame rearrangements, and those results were checked against IGoR. A later analysis scored TCR-TCR, TCR-HLA and TCR-CMV co-occurrence with hypergeometric tests, applying a repertoire-size bias correction to TCR pairs. In a later analysis, false discovery rates were estimated by permuting HLA or CMV assignments 20 times. In a later analysis, co-occurring TCRs were grouped using DBSCAN, with TCRdist sequence similarity added in when clustering inside HLA-allele-positive subsets. Repertoires with fewer than 30,000 or more than 120,000 public chains, plus five repertoires with anomalous nucleotide sharing, were excluded from co-occurrence clustering. TCRdb carries this immuneACCESS record with in-frame sequences only. Its versions omit some clonotypes, under half of them owing to an unresolved V gene in the studies checked, with the rest unexplained. V, J and clone size are those of that table, while D and trimming were read from the DNA. The data table for this sample lists about 160,000 clones. The ten most abundant clones make up under 2.5% of the sample.

Points the paper makes about the study in general: According to a later analysis, most CMV-associated TCR beta chains appeared to be HLA-restricted, and the HLA associations seemed to be driven largely by CMV exposure. Because counts were too low, approximately 18 rarely observed V segments, including chromosome 9 orphons, were excluded from the earlier analysis of 587 of the donors. The authors suggested that the approach could potentially be extended to other disease states and immunological phenotypes. The presence/absence analyses assumed that sequencing depth was roughly uniform across donors, and that assumption may not be true. Three of the identified cytomegalovirus-associated TCR beta chains were confirmed in vitro to be specific for cytomegalovirus antigens. The study listed approximately 150 TCR beta chains as associated with cytomegalovirus. According to a later analysis, TCR association rates differed among HLA loci, with DRB1 alleles showing the most associated TCRs and HLA-C alleles showing the fewest. In a later analysis, 16,951 TCR beta sequences were associated with specific HLA alleles at a false discovery rate of 0.05. Correlated functional status among segregating V segments might reflect linkage disequilibrium, but an unknown experimental factor could not be ruled out. A further reported finding was that TCR beta sequences accurately predicted the HLA-A and HLA-B alleles for most subjects in the first cohort. Compared with the roughly 700-donor mean, donors in an Asian-associated ancestry cluster had fewer N-insertions in productive TCRs, according to a later genetic analysis. The 87-base-pair reads could not distinguish some IMGT-functional V segments, including TRBV6-2 and TRBV6-3, so those segments were excluded. Across donors, most TCR sequences were observed very rarely, whereas some public TCRs were present in many individuals. The only immune exposure information available for the cohort was CMV serostatus. HLA typing was unavailable for some donors at each locus, so association tests used only the typed subset. Broadly in line with IMGT annotations, most TCR beta V segments showed up in productive rearrangements about 87% or about 30% of the time in an earlier analysis of about 500 of the donors. Only TCR beta chains were sequenced in this cohort, and the absence of alpha or paired-chain data limited detectable features. In a later analysis, HLA-associated TCR beta chains were found to be more clonally expanded and to have lower generation probabilities than equally common non-associated chains. The sequencing pipeline was judged likely to have produced a cluster of highly shared sequence variants as a technical artifact. The classifier was reported to diagnose cytomegalovirus status with high specificity and sensitivity in both the original cohort and the validation cohort. An association between a missense DCLRE1C variant and V-gene and J-gene trimming of TCR beta chains was found in a later genetic analysis and replicated in an independent cohort. In a later analysis, several top co-occurrence clusters were reported to appear linked to parvovirus B19, influenza, CMV and Epstein-Barr virus. Strong co-occurrence of HLA alleles, especially DR and DQ, made assigning TCR associations to individual alleles difficult.

As regards this clone: This clone's antigen is unknown.

From its cysteine to its phenylalanine, the CDR3 spans 14 amino acids. Of the read, only the CDR3 DNA is kept; its 42 bases are in frame from base 1. Between the V and J ends, shortened by 1 base and 3 bases respectively, the junction contains 10 bases. CDR1 and CDR2 were assigned from the germline V gene as SGHDN and FVKESK. The cohort comprised 666 healthy bone marrow donors. At the time of sampling, all cohort members were nominally healthy, though unrecorded immune exposures were likely present. The donor was CMV seronegative and was included in the group of a few hundred seronegative cohort members. Each donor provided a peripheral blood sample, and peripheral blood mononuclear cells were used for TCR beta sequencing. The Qiagen DNeasy Blood Extraction Kit was used to extract genomic DNA from the blood cell samples.

This chain joins TRBV14 to TRBJ2-7, with TRBD1 as a weak D call on 6 bases. The sample comprised PBMCs. The TCR sequence derives from a young man in good health and CMV-seronegative. The CDR3 protein is CASSQAGTIYEQYF. DNA sequence: TGTGCCAGCAGCCAAGCCGGGACAATCTACGAGCAGTACTTC.